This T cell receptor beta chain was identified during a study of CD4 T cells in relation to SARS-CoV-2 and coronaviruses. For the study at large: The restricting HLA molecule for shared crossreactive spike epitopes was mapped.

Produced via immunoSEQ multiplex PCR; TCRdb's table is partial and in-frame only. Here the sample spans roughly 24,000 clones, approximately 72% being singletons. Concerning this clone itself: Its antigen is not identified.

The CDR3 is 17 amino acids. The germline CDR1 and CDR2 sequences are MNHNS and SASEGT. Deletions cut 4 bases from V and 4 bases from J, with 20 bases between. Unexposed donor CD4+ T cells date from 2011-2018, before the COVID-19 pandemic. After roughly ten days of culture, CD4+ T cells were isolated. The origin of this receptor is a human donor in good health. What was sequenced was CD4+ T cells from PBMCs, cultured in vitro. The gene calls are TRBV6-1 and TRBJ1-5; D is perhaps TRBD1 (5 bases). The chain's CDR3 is CASSGAVWGGGNQPQHF. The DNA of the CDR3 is TGTGCCAGCAGTGGTGCTGTTTGGGGGGGAGGGAATCAGCCCCAGCATTTT.